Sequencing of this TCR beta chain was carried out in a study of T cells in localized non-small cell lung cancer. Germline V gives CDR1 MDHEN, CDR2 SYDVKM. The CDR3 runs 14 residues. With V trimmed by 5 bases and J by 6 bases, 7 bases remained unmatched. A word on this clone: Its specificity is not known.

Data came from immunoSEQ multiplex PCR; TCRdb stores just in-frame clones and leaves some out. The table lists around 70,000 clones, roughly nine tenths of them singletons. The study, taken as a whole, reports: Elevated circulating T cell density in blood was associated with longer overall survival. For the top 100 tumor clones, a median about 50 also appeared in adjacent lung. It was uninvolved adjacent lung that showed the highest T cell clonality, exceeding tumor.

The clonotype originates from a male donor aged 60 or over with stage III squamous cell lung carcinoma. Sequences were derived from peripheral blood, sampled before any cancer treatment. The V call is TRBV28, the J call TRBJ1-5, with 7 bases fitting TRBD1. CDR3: CASSTAGGGQPQHF. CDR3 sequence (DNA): TGTGCCAGCAGTACCGCAGGGGGAGGTCAGCCCCAGCATTTT.